This T cell receptor beta chain derives from a study of spatial heterogeneity in lung cancer. As for the study in general: Samples were donated by 72 untreated early-stage non-small cell lung cancer patients. At a median of roughly 26 months after resection, follow-up PBMC samples were sequenced when available.

Study outcomes and limitations: Blood showed ubiquitous tumor TCRs more often at resection than at routine follow-up.

The sample holds many counts of this clonotype. Its specificity is not known. TCRdb redid the calling of the 5' RACE reads with MiXCR, one entry per CDR3 protein. The repertoire has some 46,000 distinct CDR3 sequences, 12% of them found once; the top ten carry roughly 32%. Germline V lookup: CDR1 SGHTA, CDR2 FQGNSA. With 5 bases removed from V and 0 bases from J, the gap between germline ends came to 13 bases. This CDR3 region has 16 residues. The time point is: blood at routine non-recurrence follow-up after resection. The receptor's source is a male donor with early-stage non-small cell lung cancer. The V and J genes are TRBV7-2 and TRBJ2-2; tentatively, D is TRBD1 (5 bases). Sequencing was performed on PBMCs, taken at follow-up. The CDR3 region is CASSLDSLANTGELFF. As DNA, the CDR3 is TGTGCCAGCAGCCTTGACAGCCTCGCGAACACCGGGGAGCTGTTTTTT. The whole variable domain, filled in from reference TRBV7-2 and TRBJ2-2, reads GAGVSQSPSNKVTEKGKDVELRCDPISGHTALYWYRQSLGQGLEFLIYFQGNSAPDKSGLPSDRFSAERTGGSVSTLTIQRTQQEDSAVYLCASSLDSLANTGELFFGEGSRLTVL.